The 16 T cell receptor beta chains below come from one sample, sequenced in a study of shared clonotypes between healthy human individuals. Naive CD8 cells, CD45RO-negative and positively selected for CCR7, excluded terminally differentiated effector memory CD45RA+ cells. Method: immunoSEQ multiplex PCR; TCRdb's copy keeps in-frame clones and lacks some. The sample records approximately 840,000 clones, approximately 96% being singletons. Material for sequencing was naive CD8+ T cells sorted from blood. The origin of the receptors is a young man in good health.

The V gene is TRBV27, the J gene TRBJ2-7; D is undetermined. Trimming removed 2 bases from V and 3 bases from J, with 14 bases in between. Germline V gene lookup returns CDR1 MNHEY and CDR2 SMNVEV (reference sequence). The CDR3 runs to 15 residues. The CDR3 coding sequence is TGTGCCAGCAGTTTACAAGGCGTGGGGTACTACGAGCAGTACTTC. It translates to CASSLQGVGYYEQYF.

The chain carries TRBV7-9 and TRBJ2-1; D call uncertain. CDR1 and CDR2 (germline): SEHNR, FQNEAQ (reference sequence). The CDR3 is 12 amino acids. Trimming took 4 bases from V and 6 from J, leaving 7 bases between them. The CDR3 protein is CASSYSVNEQFF. In DNA form, the CDR3 reads TGTGCCAGCAGCTATAGTGTCAATGAGCAGTTCTTC.

The chain recombines TRBV4-1 with TRBJ1-1, with D hard to call. Trimming left V 4 bases short and J 11 bases short, with 14 bases between. Germline V CDR1 and CDR2: MGHRA, YSYEKL. CDR3 size: 12 residues. The CDR3 DNA follows: TGCGCCAGCAGCCTGGGAAGGGAGAATGCTTTCTTT. Amino acids: CASSLGRENAFF.

Only one count was recorded for this clone. The gene calls are TRBV2 and TRBJ2-7; 7 bases are shared with TRBD1. CDR1 SNHLY and CDR2 FYNNEI come from the germline V gene. The CDR3 covers 14 residues. With V trimmed by 4 bases and J by 6 bases, 9 bases remained unmatched. Here the CDR3 DNA reads TGTGCCAGCAGTGGCGAGACAGGGAAGCGCGAGCAGTACTTC. Protein sequence: CASSGETGKREQYF. Filled out from reference TRBV2 and TRBJ2-7, the complete variable domain reads EPEVTQTPSHQVTQMGQEVILRCVPISNHLYFYWYRQILGQKVEFLVSFYNNEISEKSEIFDDQFSVERPDGSNFTLKIRSTKLEDSAMYFCASSGETGKREQYFGPGTRLTVT.

The chain employs TRBV4-3 and TRBJ2-7; D is unresolved. Germline V gene data show CDR1 as LGHNA and CDR2 as YSLEER. V was cut by 0 bases and J by 6 bases, with 9 bases left in between. The CDR3 length is 13 residues. CDR3 sequence reads: CASSQERNREQYF. The CDR3 DNA follows: TGCGCCAGCAGCCAAGAAAGGAACCGCGAGCAGTACTTC.

The chain uses TRBV29-1 and TRBJ2-1; 10 positions agree with TRBD2. From germline, CDR1 is SQVTM and CDR2 ANQGSEA. The length of the CDR3 is 20 residues. V was clipped by 3 bases and J by 0 bases; unmatched bases: 17. CDR3 DNA sequence: TGCAGCGTTGAGTCTACCGGACTAGCGGTTCCCATGAGCTCCTACAATGAGCAGTTCTTC. Encoded protein: CSVESTGLAVPMSSYNEQFF.

This chain connects TRBV13 to TRBJ2-3, with D unresolved. Germline V gene lookup returns CDR1 PRHDT and CDR2 FYEKMQ (reference sequence). CDR3 length equals 14 residues. V was pared by 5 bases and J by 5 bases, with 14 bases between. CDR3 in DNA: TGTGCCAGCAGCATGTGGGCCCAAAAAGATACGCAGTATTTT. It encodes CASSMWAQKDTQYF.

The chain couples TRBV5-6 to TRBJ2-1, with D unclear. Looked up from germline, CDR1 is SGHDT and CDR2 is YYEEEE. The CDR3 loop spans 16 amino acids. Between the trimmed V and J ends, which lost 4 bases and 5 bases, there was a span of 19 bases. The CDR3 bases are TGTGCCAGCAGCCTTTCCCCGGGCCATCGCGACAATGAGCAGTTCTTC. The encoded protein is CASSLSPGHRDNEQFF.

The rearrangement links TRBV27 to TRBJ2-3; D remains ambiguous. Germline V lookup: CDR1 MNHEY, CDR2 SMNVEV (reference sequence). Between the trimmed V and J ends, which lost 4 bases and 6 bases, there was a span of 11 bases. This CDR3 contains 13 residues. CDR3 in amino acids: CASSYNLGDTQYF. The CDR3 nucleotides are TGTGCCAGCAGTTATAATCTAGGCGATACGCAGTATTTT.

The V and J genes are TRBV19 and TRBJ2-5; D is unresolved. The CDR3 consists of 11 residues. V dropped 3 bases and J dropped 1 base, with 0 bases sitting between them. Germline CDR1 and CDR2: LNHDA and SQIVND (reference sequence). The CDR3 reads CASSIQETQYF. The CDR3 DNA reads TGTGCCAGTAGTATCCAAGAGACCCAGTACTTC.

The V and J genes are TRBV11-2 and TRBJ2-7; D is perhaps TRBD1 (6 bases). Germline assignment: CDR1 SGHAT and CDR2 FQNNGV. Trimming left V 0 bases short and J 2 bases short, with 11 bases between. The CDR3 is made up of 15 amino acids. CDR3 sequence: CASSLEGTIAYEQYF. The CDR3 DNA follows: TGTGCCAGCAGCTTAGAAGGGACAATCGCCTACGAGCAGTACTTC.

The rearrangement uses TRBV7-9 and TRBJ2-3; 8 positions agree with TRBD2. V was clipped by 8 bases and J by 0 bases; unmatched bases: 4. CDR3 length: 14 residues. Looked up from germline, CDR1 is SEHNR and CDR2 is FQNEAQ (reference sequence). CDR3 coding DNA: TGTGCCAGCTCGGGGGGGCCTAGCACAGATACGCAGTATTTT. As protein: CASSGGPSTDTQYF. Complete variable domain (other parts from reference TRBV7-9 and TRBJ2-3): DTGVSQNPRHKITKRGQNVTFRCDPISEHNRLYWYRQTLGQGPEFLTYFQNEAQLEKSRLLSDRFSAERPKGSFSTLEIQRTEQGDSAMYLCASSGGPSTDTQYFGPGTRLTVL.

This rearrangement joins TRBV11-1 to TRBJ2-1; D gene ambiguous. The germline CDR1 and CDR2 sequences are SGHAT and FQDESV (reference sequence). The CDR3 spans 15 residues. V lost 1 base and J 3 bases, leaving 10 bases between the germline ends. CDR3 DNA: TGTGCCAGCAGCTTAGTGCCTGGTTACTACAATGAGCAGTTCTTC. Amino acid sequence: CASSLVPGYYNEQFF.

The rearrangement uses TRBV27 and TRBJ2-3; 8 bases map to TRBD1. CDR3 length: 15 amino acids. CDR1 MNHEY and CDR2 SMNVEV come from the germline V gene (reference sequence). V trimming: 2 bases; J trimming: 3 bases; junction bases outside the gene matches: 4. As DNA, the CDR3 is TGTGCCAGCAGTTTACGGACAGGGTGGACAGATACGCAGTATTTT. The encoded protein is CASSLRTGWTDTQYF.

The rearrangement uses TRBV13 and TRBJ2-5; 7 bases map to TRBD1. V trimming: 6 bases; J trimming: 1 base; junction bases outside the gene matches: 5. The CDR3 is 14 residues long. Per the germline V gene, CDR1 is PRHDT and CDR2 is FYEKMQ (reference sequence). CDR3 nucleotide sequence: TGTGCCAGCAGTCGACGGGACAGCCAAGAGACCCAGTACTTC. The encoded protein is CASSRRDSQETQYF. The full variable domain, completed using reference TRBV13 and TRBJ2-5, is AAGVIQSPRHLIKEKRETATLKCYPIPRHDTVYWYQQGPGQDPQFLISFYEKMQSDKGSIPDRFSAQQFSDYHSELNMSSLELGDSALYFCASSRRDSQETQYFGPGTRLLVL.

The V call is TRBV9, the J call TRBJ2-1, with 7 bases matching TRBD2. V was clipped by 0 bases and J by 9 bases; unmatched bases: 9. Germline lookup yields CDR1 SGDLS and CDR2 YYNGEE. CDR3 length: 15 amino acids. The CDR3 region has the DNA TGTGCCAGCAGCGTAGGTTCCTCCCGGGGGGTTGAGCAGTTCTTC. Encoded protein: CASSVGSSRGVEQFF.